This entry concerns a single TCR beta chain. The CDR3 contains 19 residues. CDR1 and CDR2 from the germline V gene are LNHDA and SQIVND (reference sequence). J was trimmed by 1 base and V by 7 bases; bases with no gene match: 19. The record originates from a study of blood T cell repertoires in COVID-19. Recruits, aged roughly 18 to 95 years, lived in roughly 22 US areas. This table comes from immunoSEQ multiplex PCR, and its TCRdb copy is limited to in-frame clones, with some not included. The sample consists of over 150,000 clones, roughly nine tenths of them appearing once. The chain carries TRBV19 and TRBJ1-5; 7 nucleotides match TRBD1. The source of this sequence is a woman between 50 and 59 years old who had recovered from COVID-19. Source material: PBMCs or T cells enriched from blood (not recorded which). CDR3 sequence (DNA): TGTGCCAGTACCCTCCGGCGGGACAGCGGACATGGGAGCAATCAGCCCCAGCATTTT. Amino acids: CASTLRRDSGHGSNQPQHF.